Each of the 32 T cell receptor beta chains below was sequenced from the same sample in a study of radiotherapy plus CTLA-4 blockade in lung cancer. Measured with immunoSEQ multiplex PCR; TCRdb has only the in-frame clones, and not every one. The sample contains 95,000 to 150,000 clones, about 87% of which appear only once. Specimen: peripheral blood, collected from a patient treated with radiotherapy plus ipilimumab. These receptors originate from a human donor with non-small cell lung cancer that progressed on radiotherapy plus ipilimumab.

V and J are TRBV9 and TRBJ2-5; no firm D call. The tail of the sequence fits TRBJ2-7 better, so the J call may be wrong. This CDR3 is 14 amino acids long. The V gene's germline CDR1 is SGDLS and CDR2 YYNGEE. Here the CDR3 DNA reads TGTGCCAGCAGCGTAGGTGCTAGCTCCTACGAGCAGTACTTC. Protein sequence: CASSVGASSYEQYF.

This clone appeared once. The chain is built from TRBV12-5 and TRBJ1-5, with TRBD1 matching over 10 bases. This CDR3 is 21 amino acids long. CDR1 is LGHNT, CDR2 FRNRAP, per germline. With 1 base clipped from V and 0 bases from J, the junction kept 15 bases outside the gene matches. CDR3 region: CASGLGFEWDRGWDSNQPQHF. The CDR3 region has the DNA TGTGCTAGTGGTTTGGGATTTGAATGGGACAGGGGCTGGGATAGCAATCAGCCCCAGCATTTT.

This chain links TRBV19 with TRBJ1-2; 9 nucleotides line up with TRBD1. From germline, CDR1 is LNHDA and CDR2 SQIVND (reference sequence). V lost 5 bases and J lost 6; bases outside the gene matches: 10. The CDR3 sequence is 15 residues long. The CDR3 DNA reads TGTGCCAGTAGTCCCCGGACAGGGGTGGCAAATGGCTACACCTTC. This encodes CASSPRTGVANGYTF.

Only one count was recorded for this clone. The chain links TRBV7-9 to TRBJ2-7; unclear D gene. Germline CDR1 SEHNR, CDR2 FQNEAQ (reference sequence). This CDR3 has 13 residues. Trimming pared 8 bases from V and 0 bases from J, leaving 11 bases between. The CDR3 is CASSGSLSYEQYF. CDR3 DNA: TGTGCCAGCTCAGGCAGCCTCTCCTACGAGCAGTACTTC.

This rearrangement joins TRBV27 to TRBJ2-6, with D perhaps matching TRBD1 (6 bases). This CDR3 comprises 17 residues. Germline V gene lookup returns CDR1 MNHEY and CDR2 SMNVEV (reference sequence). V shed 6 bases and J shed 0 bases, with 15 bases lying between them. The CDR3 loop is CASSRDKGSSGANVLTF. For the CDR3, the DNA is TGTGCCAGCAGCCGGGACAAGGGCTCCTCTGGGGCCAACGTCCTGACTTTC.

This chain connects TRBV30 to TRBJ2-6; D could derive from TRBD1 or TRBD2 (5 bases each). The V gene lost 2 bases and the J gene lost 1 base, with 12 bases spanning the gap. The germline V gene encodes CDR1 GTSNPN and CDR2 SVGIG (reference sequence). The CDR3 sequence is 16 residues long. CDR3 coding DNA: TGTGCCTGGAGTAAGGGGACCTCTTCTGGGGCCAACGTCCTGACTTTC. This gives the protein CAWSKGTSSGANVLTF.

This rearrangement joins TRBV7-2 to TRBJ1-2; D is perhaps TRBD1 (6 bases). This CDR3 region has 16 residues. V was pared by 1 base and J by 5 bases, with 17 bases between. Germline V gene sequence: CDR1 SGHTA, CDR2 FQGNSA. DNA for the CDR3: TGTGCCAGCAGCTTAGAAGCTACAGGGACGGCTTATGGCTACACCTTC. Translating it yields CASSLEATGTAYGYTF.

V usage is TRBV6-1 and J usage is TRBJ2-5; possibly TRBD2 for D (7 bases). Trimming took 11 bases from V and 2 from J, leaving 24 bases between them. Germline CDR1 reads MNHNS; CDR2 reads SASEGT. CDR3 length: 16 amino acids. DNA for the CDR3: TGTGCCTACAGTGGGGGGGGGCTATCAAAACAAGAGACCCAGTACTTC. Translating it yields CAYSGGGLSKQETQYF.

As regards this clone: The sample carries other DNA sequences with the same CDR3. The chain has TRBV27 and TRBJ1-2; a weak D match, TRBD1 (5 bases). The ends were cut back, 3 bases at V and 5 bases at J, with 10 bases in the middle. Germline loops: CDR1 MNHEY, CDR2 SMNVEV (reference sequence). The CDR3 covers 13 residues. CDR3 in DNA: TGTGCCAGCAGTTTGCGGGGGGGATATGGCTACACCTTC. Translated, it gives CASSLRGGYGYTF.

The rearrangement joins TRBV5-1 to TRBJ2-5; D is undetermined. The CDR3 loop spans 15 amino acids. Germline loops: CDR1 SGHRS, CDR2 YFSETQ. Trimming took off 4 bases at V and 0 bases at J, with 13 bases between the two ends. The CDR3 is CASSPWGTYQETQYF. DNA for the CDR3: TGCGCCAGCAGCCCTTGGGGAACCTACCAAGAGACCCAGTACTTC.

V usage is TRBV30 and J usage is TRBJ2-3; 7 bases match TRBD1. CDR3 length: 14 residues. V dropped 2 bases and J dropped 6; count of bases not matched to a gene: 8. Germline CDR1 is GTSNPN and CDR2 is SVGIG (reference sequence). The chain's CDR3 is CAWSPGGGLDTQYF. The CDR3 DNA reads TGTGCCTGGAGTCCAGGGGGTGGTTTGGATACGCAGTATTTT.

The chain uses TRBV19 and TRBJ2-3; D is perhaps TRBD2 (5 bases). V was cut by 10 bases and J by 3 bases, with 14 bases left in between. The germline V gene encodes CDR1 LNHDA and CDR2 SQIVND (reference sequence). This CDR3 contains 13 residues. As DNA, the CDR3 is TGTGCCACAACACTGCCGGGGACAGATACGCAGTATTTT. Amino acid sequence: CATTLPGTDTQYF.

V is TRBV2 and J is TRBJ1-3; maybe TRBD1 (5 bases). The V and J ends lost 8 bases and 0 bases respectively, with 11 bases between them. The CDR3 has 14 amino acids. Germline-derived CDR1 and CDR2 are SNHLY and FYNNEI. The CDR3 loop is CASVQGLSGNTIYF. CDR3 DNA sequence: TGTGCCAGCGTGCAGGGCCTCTCTGGAAACACCATATATTTT.

The chain joins TRBV5-1 to TRBJ2-1, with 13 bases aligning to TRBD2. V lost 3 bases and J lost 7; bases outside the gene matches: 7. CDR3 size: 16 residues. Per the germline V gene, CDR1 is SGHRS and CDR2 is YFSETQ. The DNA of the CDR3 is TGCGCCAGCAGCTGGGGACTAGCGGGAAGTGGGAATGAGCAGTTCTTC. Its translation is CASSWGLAGSGNEQFF. Complete variable domain (other parts from reference TRBV5-1 and TRBJ2-1): KAGVTQTPRYLIKTRGQQVTLSCSPISGHRSVSWYQQTPGQGLQFLFEYFSETQRNKGNFPGRFSGRQFSNSRSEMNVSTLELGDSALYLCASSWGLAGSGNEQFFGPGTRLTVL.

The chain recombines TRBV2 with TRBJ1-5; possibly TRBD1 for D (6 bases). The CDR3 sequence is 17 residues long. Germline V gives CDR1 SNHLY, CDR2 FYNNEI. Trimming stripped 3 bases from V and 5 bases from J, with 20 bases between. CDR3 sequence reads: CASSESLWDTDHQPQHF. DNA for the CDR3: TGTGCCAGCAGTGAGTCGCTCTGGGACACCGACCATCAGCCCCAGCATTTT.

The chain uses TRBV6-6 and TRBJ2-1; TRBD2 matches 10 bases. Germline loops: CDR1 MNHNY, CDR2 SVGAGI (reference sequence). Trimming at V came to 6 bases and at J to 10 bases, leaving 12 bases not matched to a gene. The CDR3 is 15 amino acids. This chain's CDR3 is CASSRMTSGRSEQFF. DNA for the CDR3: TGTGCCAGCAGCCGGATGACTAGCGGGCGCAGCGAGCAGTTCTTC.

The rearrangement uses TRBV18 and TRBJ2-7; 7 bases agree with TRBD1. Germline-derived CDR1 and CDR2 are KGHSH and LQKENI. This CDR3 comprises 15 residues. J was trimmed by 0 bases and V by 0 bases; bases with no gene match: 2. CDR3 bases: TGTGCCAGCTCACCACCGAGGGGGCTCTCCTACGAGCAGTACTTC. It encodes CASSPPRGLSYEQYF.

The chain recombines TRBV19 with TRBJ2-3; D is uncertain. V lost 1 base to trimming and J lost 5 bases, with 13 bases between them. Germline CDR1 is LNHDA and CDR2 is SQIVND (reference sequence). The CDR3 is made up of 15 amino acids. CDR3 loop: CASSIATGPGDTQYF. CDR3 bases: TGTGCCAGTAGTATAGCTACGGGTCCGGGAGATACGCAGTATTTT.

This clone has a single count. The rearrangement uses TRBV19 and TRBJ2-2, with 13 bases identical to TRBD2. CDR1 and CDR2 from the germline V gene are LNHDA and SQIVND (reference sequence). V dropped 5 bases and J dropped 1; count of bases not matched to a gene: 7. The CDR3 sequence is 18 residues long. DNA of the CDR3: TGTGCCAGTAGTCCGAGACTAGCGGGAGGCCTGAACACCGGGGAGCTGTTTTTT. As protein: CASSPRLAGGLNTGELFF.

CDR3 loop: CASSPGTGAVYEQYF. As DNA, the CDR3 is TGTGCCAGCTCACCAGGGACAGGGGCGGTCTACGAGCAGTACTTC. The rearrangement uses TRBV18 and TRBJ2-7; TRBD1 matches 10 bases. V lost 2 bases to trimming and J lost 3 bases; unmatched junction nucleotides: 4. This CDR3 has 15 amino acids. Germline V gives CDR1 KGHSH, CDR2 LQKENI.

The V call is TRBV6-6, the J call TRBJ2-3; 9 nucleotides match TRBD2. Germline CDR1 is MNHNY and CDR2 is SVGAGI (reference sequence). The trim removed 5 bases at V and 3 bases at J, leaving 6 bases unmatched. The CDR3 has 15 amino acids. The CDR3 reads CASSNSGSRTDTQYF. The CDR3 nucleotides read TGTGCCAGCAGTAATAGCGGGAGTCGAACAGATACGCAGTATTTT.

This CDR3 reads CASSGTGTSYGYTF. Written as DNA, the CDR3 is TGCGCCAGCTCGGGTACAGGGACCAGCTATGGCTACACCTTC. V is TRBV5-1 and J is TRBJ1-2, with D tentatively TRBD1 (6 bases). The CDR3 is 14 residues long. V was clipped by 7 bases and J by 4 bases, with 17 bases between them. CDR1 SGHRS and CDR2 YFSETQ come from the germline V gene.

The J gene is TRBJ2-3, the V gene TRBV11-3, with TRBD1 matching 7 bases. Germline V gene lookup returns CDR1 SGHNT and CDR2 YENEEA. This CDR3 comprises 16 residues. V lost 1 base to trimming and J lost 0 bases; unmatched junction nucleotides: 4. CDR3 residues: CASSLGVGQSTDTQYF. Written as DNA, the CDR3 is TGTGCCAGCAGCTTAGGGGTGGGACAGAGCACAGATACGCAGTATTTT. The whole variable domain, remainder taken from reference TRBV11-3 and TRBJ2-3, is EAGVVQSPRYKIIEKKQPVAFWCNPISGHNTLYWYLQNLGQGPELLIRYENEEAVDDSQLPKDRFSAERLKGVDSTLKIQPAELGDSAVYLCASSLGVGQSTDTQYFGPGTRLTVL.

This chain connects TRBV6-1 to TRBJ2-1; possible D gene TRBD2, 6 bases. Germline CDR1 is MNHNS and CDR2 is SASEGT. V shed 4 bases and J shed 5 bases, with 15 bases lying between them. The CDR3 is made up of 15 amino acids. CDR3 DNA sequence: TGTGCCAGCAGTGGCCCGAACTGGGGGGACAATGAGCAGTTCTTC. Encoded protein: CASSGPNWGDNEQFF.

The chain employs TRBV5-4 and TRBJ2-5; perhaps TRBD1 as D (6 bases). This CDR3 is built from 14 residues. V dropped 4 bases and J dropped 2 bases, with 12 bases sitting between them. Germline CDR1 SGHNT, CDR2 YYREEE (reference sequence). This CDR3 is CASSSLGQQETQYF. DNA for the CDR3: TGTGCCAGCAGCAGCCTTGGACAGCAAGAGACCCAGTACTTC.

This chain uses TRBV30 with TRBJ1-5, with a weak D call TRBD1 (6 bases). V lost 3 bases and J lost 4, with 13 bases in between. Germline lookup yields CDR1 GTSNPN and CDR2 SVGIG (reference sequence). CDR3 length: 14 residues. The CDR3 bases are TGTGCCTGGAGCGCCCTGACAGGAAATCAGCCCCAGCATTTT. It specifies CAWSALTGNQPQHF.

J is TRBJ2-1 and V is TRBV25-1; no definite D call. V gave up 6 bases and J gave up 4 bases, with 13 bases separating them. The CDR3 covers 14 residues. Germline CDR1 is MGHDK and CDR2 is SYGVNS. CDR3 sequence reads: CASRGNLPYNEQFF. CDR3 in DNA: TGTGCCAGCAGAGGTAATCTACCTTACAATGAGCAGTTCTTC. Looking up the rest from reference TRBV25-1 and TRBJ2-1 gives the full variable domain: EADIYQTPRYLVIGTGKKITLECSQTMGHDKMYWYQQDPGMELHLIHYSYGVNSTEKGDLSSESTVSRIRTEHFPLTLESARPSHTSQYLCASRGNLPYNEQFFGPGTRLTVL.

V usage is TRBV5-1 and J usage is TRBJ1-4; D is unclear. The CDR3 runs to 14 residues. V was shortened by 5 bases and J by 0 bases, with 8 bases between the two germline ends. The germline V gene has CDR1 SGHRS and CDR2 YFSETQ. In DNA, the CDR3 is TGCGCCAGCAGGCCTGGCACAACTAATGAAAAACTGTTTTTT. The encoded protein is CASRPGTTNEKLFF.

The CDR3 loop is CASSLGDRARTDTQYF. CDR3 nucleotides: TGTGCCAGCAGCTTAGGGGACAGGGCCCGCACAGATACGCAGTATTTT. The V gene is TRBV11-3, the J gene TRBJ2-3; 9 nucleotides match TRBD1. CDR1 and CDR2 (germline): SGHNT, YENEEA. The CDR3 is 16 residues long. Trimming took 1 base from V and 1 from J; bases not matched to a gene: 3.

This chain links TRBV5-1 with TRBJ2-1, with D possibly TRBD2 on 6 matching bases. The CDR3 is 14 residues long. Germline assignment: CDR1 SGHRS and CDR2 YFSETQ. V shed 3 bases and J shed 4 bases, with 11 bases lying between them. The CDR3 region is CASSSGVRYNEQFF. The CDR3 coding sequence is TGCGCCAGCAGCTCGGGAGTACGTTACAATGAGCAGTTCTTC. Supplemented by reference TRBV5-1 and TRBJ2-1, the full variable domain reads KAGVTQTPRYLIKTRGQQVTLSCSPISGHRSVSWYQQTPGQGLQFLFEYFSETQRNKGNFPGRFSGRQFSNSRSEMNVSTLELGDSALYLCASSSGVRYNEQFFGPGTRLTVL.

This clone was seen once. The V gene is TRBV28, the J gene TRBJ1-2; 7 bases map to TRBD1. J gave up 1 base and V 7 bases, and 9 bases lay outside the gene matches. Per the germline V gene, CDR1 is MDHEN and CDR2 is SYDVKM. This CDR3 region has 15 residues. CDR3 DNA sequence: TGTGCCAGCATAAAGTTAGACAGGGTTAACTATGGCTACACCTTC. Protein product: CASIKLDRVNYGYTF.

This chain uses TRBV7-9 with TRBJ2-1, with D perhaps being TRBD1 or TRBD2 (5 bases each). The length of the CDR3 is 17 residues. V was shortened by 4 bases and J by 6 bases, with 22 bases between the two germline ends. From germline, CDR1 is SEHNR and CDR2 FQNEAQ (reference sequence). The CDR3 DNA reads TGTGCCAGCAGCTCCTCCCCCACTAGAGGGGTTCGCAATGAGCAGTTCTTC. It codes for CASSSSPTRGVRNEQFF. Variable domain in full (rest from reference TRBV7-9 and TRBJ2-1): DTGVSQNPRHKITKRGQNVTFRCDPISEHNRLYWYRQTLGQGPEFLTYFQNEAQLEKSRLLSDRFSAERPKGSFSTLEIQRTEQGDSAMYLCASSSSPTRGVRNEQFFGPGTRLTVL.